This TCR beta chain was sequenced for a study of T cells in localized non-small cell lung cancer. General study results and limits: Since sequencing was restricted to only one region of the tumor, intratumor heterogeneity remains a possibility.

Using immunoSEQ multiplex PCR, the repertoire was profiled, and TCRdb retains in-frame clones only, with some absent. Among 30,000 or so clones listed, 80% to 90% were seen once. As regards this clone: What it binds is unknown.

This material consisted of peripheral blood, taken before any cancer treatment. The clonotype was recovered from a woman aged 40-69 years with stage I lung adenocarcinoma.

This chain's CDR3 is CASSFQYGYTF. CDR3 nucleotide sequence: TGTGCCAGCAGTTTCCAGTATGGCTACACCTTC. The chain has TRBV11-2 and TRBJ1-2; the D is unclear. The V gene lost 6 bases and the J gene lost 5 bases, with 7 bases spanning the gap. The CDR3 spans 11 residues. Per germline, CDR1 SGHAT and CDR2 FQNNGV.